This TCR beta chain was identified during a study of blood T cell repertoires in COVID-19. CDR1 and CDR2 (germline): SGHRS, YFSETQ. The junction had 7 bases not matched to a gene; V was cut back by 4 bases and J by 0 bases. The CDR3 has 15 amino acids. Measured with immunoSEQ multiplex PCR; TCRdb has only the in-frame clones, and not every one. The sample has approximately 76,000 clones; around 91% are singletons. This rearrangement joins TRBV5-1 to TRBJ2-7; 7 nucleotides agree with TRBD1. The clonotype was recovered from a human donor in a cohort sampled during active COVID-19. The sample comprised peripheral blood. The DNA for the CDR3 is TGCGCCAGCAGCCAAAGTCCAGGGGGCTCCTACGAGCAGTACTTC. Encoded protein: CASSQSPGGSYEQYF.